These T cell receptor beta chains were read from a single sample in a study of beta chain features in type 1 diabetes. Libraries were prepared by immunoSEQ multiplex PCR; TCRdb keeps only in-frame clonotypes and omits some of them. This table holds approximately 140,000 clones, 6% to 7.5% found once. Sequencing was performed on central memory CD4+ T cells from blood. Every receptor here comes from a woman aged 25 to 39 in good health. The conserved cysteine and the conserved F or W are not part of the CDR3 here. D genes are given only for firm matches.

v_gene	d_gene	CDR3aa
TRBV6-6	.	ASSYGRAQGGYT
TRBV5-1	TRBD1	ASSLAGGGYEQY
TRBV29-1	TRBD1	SARQGAGQPQH
TRBV28	.	ASQGLAKAYEQY
TRBV4-1	TRBD1	ASSPQGTRLNEQF
TRBV9	.	ASSPSYTGELF
TRBV5-1	TRBD2	ASSLASGALQETQY
TRBV28	.	ASRKHGNTIY
TRBV15	TRBD1	ATSSGQGLAKNIQY
TRBV19	TRBD2	ASKGGRQWEGRKNEQF
TRBV7-2	.	ASSYETANYGYT
TRBV4-3	.	ASSQPQGRGYT
TRBV28	TRBD2	ASSLFTSGQTGELF
TRBV5-1	TRBD2	ASSLLSGSTDTQY
TRBV5-5	.	ASSFWGPGYT
TRBV27	TRBD2	ASGAVRAGAVEQY
TRBV5-1	.	ASTRGDSNTEAF
TRBV7-8	.	ASSLGGNYGYT
TRBV7-2	TRBD1	ASSSTGYNEQF
TRBV18	.	ASSPSRAGANVLT
TRBV7-3	TRBD1	ASSLWDRVPEQY
TRBV5-1	TRBD1	ASSIGQGSNQPQH
TRBV29-1	.	SVPGINSYEQY
TRBV4-3	TRBD2	ASSHQREGRDEQF
TRBV25-1	TRBD1	ASSGTGVSDTQY
TRBV7-3	.	ASSLGGNYGYT
TRBV28	.	ASSFRSQLF
TRBV19	.	ASSKGTSFYGYT
TRBV6-5	.	AGARAQEYEQY
TRBV5-1	.	ASSLSLAEQF
TRBV7-9	TRBD1	ASSSEGGSYEQY
TRBV7-2	TRBD1	ASSLGGGFDGYT
TRBV6-5	TRBD1	ASSLTGGKQY
TRBV18	.	ASRGLGSLNTEAF
TRBV6-6	TRBD1	ASNQQGNHEQY